The entry below describes one T cell receptor beta chain. Its specificity is not known. The sample is drawn from a study of CD8+CD57+ T cells in acquired aplastic anemia. As for the study in general: The DNA of sorted CD4+ and CD8+ cells averaged roughly 3.2 ug. Read counts for CD4+ cells (from healthy donors) averaged about 10.8 million. The study, taken as a whole, reports: A significant difference in CD8+ Simpson's diversity between patients and controls was not found. Overlapping CD8+ CDR3 repertoires of patients and controls contained nearly 30 shared sequences.

For CDR3 and TCR beta VDJ profiling, genomic DNA was the template used. In TCRdb, the reads were re-called with MiXCR into one record per CDR3 protein. The repertoire holds approximately 65,000 distinct CDR3 sequences, around 55% seen once, with about 2.5% in the top ten. The germline V gene encodes CDR1 SGHRS and CDR2 YFSETQ. CDR3 length: 15 amino acids. V lost 4 bases to trimming and J lost 0 bases, with 13 bases between them. The rearrangement links TRBV5-1 to TRBJ1-2, with D possibly TRBD1 on 6 matching bases. This receptor was taken from a human donor in good health, serving as a control. The sample comprised sorted CD4+, CD8+, or CD8+CD57+ T cells (not recorded which) from PBMCs. The CDR3 DNA sequence: TGCGCCAGCAGCCATGGACAGTCTTCTAACTATGGCTACACCTTC. Amino acid sequence: CASSHGQSSNYGYTF.